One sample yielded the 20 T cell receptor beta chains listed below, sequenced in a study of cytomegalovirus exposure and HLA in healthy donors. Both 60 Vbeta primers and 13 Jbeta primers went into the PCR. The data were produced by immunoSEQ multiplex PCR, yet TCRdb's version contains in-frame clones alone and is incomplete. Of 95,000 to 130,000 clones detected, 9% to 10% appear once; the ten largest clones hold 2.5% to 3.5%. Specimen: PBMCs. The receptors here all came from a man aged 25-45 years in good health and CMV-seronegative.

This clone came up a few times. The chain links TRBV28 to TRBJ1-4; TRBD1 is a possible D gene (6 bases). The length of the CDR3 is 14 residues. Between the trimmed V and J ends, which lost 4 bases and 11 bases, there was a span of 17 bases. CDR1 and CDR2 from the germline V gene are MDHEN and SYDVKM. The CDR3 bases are TGTGCCAGCAGTTACGGGGGGGCCGGAGGGAAACTGTTTTTT. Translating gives CASSYGGAGGKLFF.

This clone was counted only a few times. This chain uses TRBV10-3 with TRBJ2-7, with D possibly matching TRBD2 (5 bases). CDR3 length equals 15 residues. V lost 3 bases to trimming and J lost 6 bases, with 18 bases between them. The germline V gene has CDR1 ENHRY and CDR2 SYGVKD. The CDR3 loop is CAISEVIATTFEQYF. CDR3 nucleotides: TGTGCCATCAGTGAAGTGATAGCGACTACGTTCGAGCAGTACTTC.

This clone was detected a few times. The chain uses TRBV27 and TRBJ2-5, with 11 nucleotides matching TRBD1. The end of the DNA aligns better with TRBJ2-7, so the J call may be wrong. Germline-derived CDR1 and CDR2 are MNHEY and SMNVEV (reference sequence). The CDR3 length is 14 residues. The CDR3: CASSRTGGFNEQYF. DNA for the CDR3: TGTGCCAGCAGTCGGACAGGGGGCTTCAACGAGCAGTACTTC.

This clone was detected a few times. In DNA form, the CDR3 reads TGTGCCAGTAGTATCCGGGGGGCGGGTAGAGGCTCGACAGCTTTCTTT. This sequence encodes CASSIRGAGRGSTAFF. The V and J genes are TRBV19 and TRBJ1-1; D is perhaps TRBD1 (6 bases). The ends were cut back, 3 bases at V and 10 bases at J, with 24 bases in the middle. Germline values: CDR1 LNHDA, CDR2 SQIVND (reference sequence). This CDR3 is 16 amino acids long.

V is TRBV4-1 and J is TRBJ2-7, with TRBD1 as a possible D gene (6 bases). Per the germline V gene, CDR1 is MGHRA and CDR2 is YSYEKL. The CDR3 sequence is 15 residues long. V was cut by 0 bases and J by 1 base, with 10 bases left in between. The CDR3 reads CASSQDSGQSYEQYF. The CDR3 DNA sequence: TGCGCCAGCAGCCAAGATAGTGGACAGTCCTACGAGCAGTACTTC.

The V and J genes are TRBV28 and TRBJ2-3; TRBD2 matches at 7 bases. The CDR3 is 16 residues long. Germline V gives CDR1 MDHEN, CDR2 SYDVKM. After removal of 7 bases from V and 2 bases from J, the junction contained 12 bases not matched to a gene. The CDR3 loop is CASTLAEATHTDTQYF. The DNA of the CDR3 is TGTGCCAGCACCCTAGCGGAGGCTACTCACACAGATACGCAGTATTTT.

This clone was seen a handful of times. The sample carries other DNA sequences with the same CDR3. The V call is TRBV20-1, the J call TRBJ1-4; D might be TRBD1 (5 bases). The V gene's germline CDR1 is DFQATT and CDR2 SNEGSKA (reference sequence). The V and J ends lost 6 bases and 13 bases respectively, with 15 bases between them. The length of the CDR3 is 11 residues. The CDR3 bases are TGCAGTGCCTCACGCAGGGAGGGACTGTTTTTT. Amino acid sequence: CSASRREGLFF.

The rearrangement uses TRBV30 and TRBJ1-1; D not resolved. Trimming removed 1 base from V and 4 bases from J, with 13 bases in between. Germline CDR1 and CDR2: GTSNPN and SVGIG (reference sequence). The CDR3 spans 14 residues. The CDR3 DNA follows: TGTGCCTGGAGTGGAGGCTCACCGGGCACTGAAGCTTTCTTT. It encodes CAWSGGSPGTEAFF.

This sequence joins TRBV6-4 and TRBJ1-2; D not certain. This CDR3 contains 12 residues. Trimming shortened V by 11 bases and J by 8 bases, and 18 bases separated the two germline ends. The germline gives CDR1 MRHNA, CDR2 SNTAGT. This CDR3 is CAPLGQSFGYTF. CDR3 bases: TGTGCCCCCCTTGGCCAGTCCTTCGGCTACACCTTC.

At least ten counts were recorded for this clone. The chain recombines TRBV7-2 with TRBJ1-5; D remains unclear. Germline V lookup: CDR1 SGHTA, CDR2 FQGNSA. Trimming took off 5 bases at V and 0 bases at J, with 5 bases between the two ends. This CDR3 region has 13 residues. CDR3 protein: CASSPNSNQPQHF. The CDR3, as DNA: TGTGCCAGCAGCCCTAATAGCAATCAGCCCCAGCATTTT.

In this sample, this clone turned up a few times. CDR3 sequence (DNA): TGCGCCAGCACCCATGCCCGGTTCGCGAACACCGGGGAGCTGTTTTTT. Residues: CASTHARFANTGELFF. The chain recombines TRBV5-1 with TRBJ2-2; D not resolved. Per germline, CDR1 SGHRS and CDR2 YFSETQ. The CDR3 consists of 16 residues. V lost 6 bases and J 0 bases, leaving 15 bases between the germline ends.

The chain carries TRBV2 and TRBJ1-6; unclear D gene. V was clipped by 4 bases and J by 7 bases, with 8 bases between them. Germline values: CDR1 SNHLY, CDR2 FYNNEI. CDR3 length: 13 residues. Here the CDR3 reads CASSAQQNSPLHF. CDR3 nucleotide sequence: TGTGCCAGCAGTGCACAGCAGAATTCACCCCTCCACTTT.

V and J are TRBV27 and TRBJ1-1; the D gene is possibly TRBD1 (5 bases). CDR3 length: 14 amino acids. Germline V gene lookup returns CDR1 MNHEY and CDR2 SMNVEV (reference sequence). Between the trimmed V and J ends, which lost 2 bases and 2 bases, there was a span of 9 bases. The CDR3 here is CASSLRQGNTEAFF. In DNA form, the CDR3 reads TGTGCCAGCAGTTTACGTCAGGGCAACACTGAAGCTTTCTTT.

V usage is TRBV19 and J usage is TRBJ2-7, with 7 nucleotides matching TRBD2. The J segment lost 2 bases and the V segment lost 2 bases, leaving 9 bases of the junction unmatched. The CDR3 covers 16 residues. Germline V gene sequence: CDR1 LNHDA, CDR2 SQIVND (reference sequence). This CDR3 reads CASSISSLAATYEQYF. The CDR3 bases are TGTGCCAGTAGTATAAGTTCGCTAGCGGCGACCTACGAGCAGTACTTC.

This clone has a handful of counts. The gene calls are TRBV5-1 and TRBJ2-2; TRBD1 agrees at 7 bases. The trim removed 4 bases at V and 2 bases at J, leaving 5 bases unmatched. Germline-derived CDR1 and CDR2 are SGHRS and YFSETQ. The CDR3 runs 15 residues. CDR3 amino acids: CASSLTGPNTGELFF. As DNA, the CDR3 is TGCGCCAGCAGCCTGACAGGGCCTAACACCGGGGAGCTGTTTTTT.

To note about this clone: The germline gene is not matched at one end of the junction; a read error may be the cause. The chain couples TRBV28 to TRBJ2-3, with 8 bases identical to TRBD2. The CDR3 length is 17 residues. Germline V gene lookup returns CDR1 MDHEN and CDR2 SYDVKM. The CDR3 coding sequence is TGTGCCTGCAGCTATCCCGGTGGTAGCGGGGGCACAGATACGCAGTATTTT. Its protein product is CACSYPGGSGGTDTQYF. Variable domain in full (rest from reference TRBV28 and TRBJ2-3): DVKVTQSSRYLVKRTGEKVFLECVQDMDHENMFWYRQDPGLGLRLIYFSYDVKMKEKGDIPEGYSVSREKKERFSLILESASTNQTSMYLCACSYPGGSGGTDTQYFGPGTRLTVL.

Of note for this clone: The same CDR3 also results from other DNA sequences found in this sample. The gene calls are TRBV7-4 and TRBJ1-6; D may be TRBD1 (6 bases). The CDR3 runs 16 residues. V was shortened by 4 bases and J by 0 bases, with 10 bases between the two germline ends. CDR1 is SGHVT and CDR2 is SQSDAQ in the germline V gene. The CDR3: CASSSDRSSYNSPLHF. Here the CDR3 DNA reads TGTGCCAGCAGCTCTGACAGGAGCTCCTATAATTCACCCCTCCACTTT.

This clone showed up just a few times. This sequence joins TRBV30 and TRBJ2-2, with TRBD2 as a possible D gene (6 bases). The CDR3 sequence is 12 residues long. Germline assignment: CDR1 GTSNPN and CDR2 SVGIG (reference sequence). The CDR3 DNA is TGTGCTCTAAAGGAGGGGCCCGGGGAGCTGTTTTTT. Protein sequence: CALKEGPGELFF.

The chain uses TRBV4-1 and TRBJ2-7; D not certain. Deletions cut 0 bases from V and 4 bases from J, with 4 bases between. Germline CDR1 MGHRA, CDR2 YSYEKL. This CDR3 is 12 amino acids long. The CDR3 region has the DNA TGCGCCAGCAGCCAAGATCAATACGAGCAGTACTTC. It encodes CASSQDQYEQYF.

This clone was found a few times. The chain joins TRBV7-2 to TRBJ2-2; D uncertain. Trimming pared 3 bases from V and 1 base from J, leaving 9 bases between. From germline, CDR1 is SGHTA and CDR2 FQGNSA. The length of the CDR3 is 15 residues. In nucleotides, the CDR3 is TGTGCCAGCAGCTTTTCCTCTATGAACACCGGGGAGCTGTTTTTT. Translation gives CASSFSSMNTGELFF.